This paragraph reports one TCR beta chain. Its specificity is not known. The data derive from a study of CD8+CD57+ T cells in acquired aplastic anemia. Overall study context: Isolated CD4+ and CD8+ cells, once sorted, yielded DNA averaging around 2.9 ug. Study results and limitations: Patients and controls had in common around 29 CD8+ CDR3 sequences.

The CDR3 is made up of 16 amino acids. The J segment lost 0 bases and the V segment lost 4 bases, leaving 6 bases of the junction unmatched. Germline CDR1 reads SGDLS; CDR2 reads YYNGEE. Patients selected for sequencing had displayed CD8+CD57+ cell expansion by flow cytometry. The study profiled TCR beta VDJ and CDR3 using genomic DNA as template. Using its own MiXCR run on the reads, TCRdb lists one record per CDR3 protein. The sample has roughly 240,000 distinct CDR3 sequences; more than 40% are singletons. The source material was sorted CD4+, CD8+, or CD8+CD57+ T cells (not recorded which) from PBMCs. The chain recombines TRBV9 with TRBJ2-4, with 8 bases fitting TRBD2. The TCR sequence derives from a human donor with aplastic anemia. As DNA, the CDR3 is TGTGCCAGCAGCCCAGTAGCGGGACAAGCCAAAAACATTCAGTACTTC. It translates to CASSPVAGQAKNIQYF.